The rows below give T cell receptor beta chains drawn from one sample of a study of T cell responses to AZD1222 COVID-19 vaccine. Sequencing used immunoSEQ multiplex PCR; TCRdb keeps in-frame clones, though not all of them. The sample lists around 92,000 clones, roughly nine tenths occurring once. Sequencing used peripheral blood, obtained on day 0 of AZD1222 vaccination. The source of these receptors is an adult in good health. Each CDR3 is given with its conserved first and last residue. A D gene is named only where the DNA matches it firmly. Clone size, where shown, is once, few, many, or a class for clones that have expanded.

clone size	D gene	J gene	V gene	CDR3 protein	CDR3 DNA
-	TRBD1	TRBJ1-2	TRBV10-3	CAIRPTGTVSNYGYTF	TGTGCCATCAGACCTACCGGGACAGTGAGTAACTATGGCTACACCTTC
-	-	TRBJ1-4	TRBV4-2	CASSIGPPDEKLFF	TGTGCCAGCAGCATCGGACCGCCCGATGAAAAACTGTTTTTT
-	TRBD1	TRBJ1-1	TRBV5-1	CASSFDRGDTEAFF	TGCGCCAGCAGCTTCGACAGGGGAGACACTGAAGCTTTCTTT
-	-	TRBJ2-1	TRBV5-4	CASSRGETNNEQFF	TGTGCCAGCAGCAGGGGGGAGACCAACAATGAGCAGTTCTTC
-	-	TRBJ1-2	TRBV10-1	CATPPGQPRGGYTF	TGCGCCACTCCCCCCGGACAGCCTCGGGGTGGCTACACCTTC
-	TRBD1	TRBJ2-2	TRBV2	CASSWTGNGELFF	TGTGCCAGCAGTTGGACAGGGAACGGGGAGCTGTTTTTT
-	-	TRBJ1-2	TRBV18	CASCLGQSYGYTF	TGTGCCAGCTGTCTGGGCCAGTCCTATGGCTACACCTTC
-	TRBD2	TRBJ2-2	TRBV7-2	CASSLGLAGARNTGELFF	TGTGCCAGCAGCTTAGGACTAGCGGGAGCAAGGAACACCGGGGAGCTGTTTTTT
-	TRBD2	TRBJ2-1	TRBV18	CASSPAGLAGNEQFF	TGTGCCAGCTCACCGGCGGGACTAGCGGGAAATGAGCAGTTCTTC
once	-	TRBJ2-7	TRBV19	CASSRREGGLEQYF	TGTGCCAGTAGTCGACGGGAAGGGGGTCTCGAGCAGTACTTC
-	TRBD1	TRBJ1-3	TRBV7-9	CASSATGTGNTIYF	TGTGCCAGCAGCGCGACAGGGACTGGAAACACCATATATTTT
-	TRBD1	TRBJ1-1	TRBV10-2	CASTGQGGITEAFF	TGCGCCAGCACAGGACAGGGCGGGATCACTGAAGCTTTCTTT
-	-	TRBJ1-2	TRBV4-3	CASSQRTIDGYTF	TGCGCCAGCAGCCAGCGGACAATTGATGGCTACACCTTC
-	-	TRBJ2-7	TRBV6-5	CASSYGTPTYEQYF	TGTGCCAGCAGTTACGGGACACCAACCTACGAGCAGTACTTC
-	-	TRBJ1-5	TRBV19	CASSHGEGGRSNQPQHF	TGTGCCAGTAGCCATGGGGAGGGGGGGAGAAGCAATCAGCCCCAGCATTTT
once	TRBD2	TRBJ2-2	TRBV19	CASSKGAGVNTGELFF	TGTGCCAGTAGTAAAGGGGCGGGGGTGAACACCGGGGAGCTGTTTTTT
-	-	TRBJ1-5	TRBV7-2	CASSNRINQPQHF	TGTGCCAGCAGCAACAGGATCAATCAGCCCCAGCATTTT
-	TRBD1	TRBJ1-2	TRBV2	CASRRTGGDGYTF	TGTGCCAGCAGACGGACAGGCGGAGATGGCTACACCTTC
-	TRBD2	TRBJ2-1	TRBV24-1	CATSDGSFGLAGRQFF	TGTGCCACCAGTGATGGTAGCTTCGGACTAGCGGGGCGGCAGTTCTTC
-	-	TRBJ1-5	TRBV6-1	CASSERGNQPQHF	TGTGCCAGCAGTGAACGAGGCAATCAGCCCCAGCATTTT
-	-	TRBJ1-2	TRBV3-1/TRBV3-2	CASSQDPPGHGAYGYTF	TGTGCCAGCAGCCAAGATCCCCCGGGCCACGGAGCCTATGGCTACACCTTC
-	-	TRBJ2-1	TRBV3-1/TRBV3-2	CASSQHLNEQFF	TGTGCCAGCAGCCAGCATCTAAATGAGCAGTTCTTC
-	TRBD1	TRBJ2-1	TRBV6-5	CAGRQGPSYNEQFF	TGTGCCGGGCGACAGGGACCCTCCTACAATGAGCAGTTCTTC
-	-	TRBJ1-1	TRBV5-1	CASSLAPGAVGNTEAFF	TGCGCCAGCAGCTTGGCCCCGGGGGCGGTGGGCAACACTGAAGCTTTCTTT
-	-	TRBJ1-1	TRBV29-1	CSVTRENTEAFF	TGCAGCGTTACTCGGGAGAACACTGAAGCTTTCTTT
few	-	TRBJ1-5	TRBV19	CASTPLVGRPQHF	TGTGCCAGTACTCCCCTCGTGGGTCGGCCCCAGCATTTT
-	-	TRBJ1-1	TRBV5-1	CASSLNSGTEAFF	TGCGCCAGCAGCTTGAATTCCGGGACTGAAGCTTTCTTT
-	TRBD2	TRBJ2-7	TRBV11-2	CASSENALLAGSSYEQYF	TGTGCCAGCAGCGAAAACGCCCTACTAGCGGGAAGTAGCTACGAGCAGTACTTC